This record looks at one TCR beta chain sequence and its context. What this receptor recognizes is not known. No quality values exist for individual bases; no much larger clone is one base distant. The record originates from a study of shared T cell receptors in the human thymus (dated by TCRdb to about 2021). Study-wide context: The study examined how self-reactive, shared T-cell receptor alpha chains are generated in the human thymus.

The germline V gene gives CDR1 as MDHEN and CDR2 as SYDVKM. The CDR3, from cysteine to phenylalanine, totals 18 residues. CDR3 DNA only is kept here, 54 bases in frame from base 1. Trimmed from V: 2 bases; trimmed from J: 3 bases; junction bases lacking a gene match: 9. The method behind the library was the immunoSEQ multiplex PCR assay. The table was pulled from immuneACCESS by TCRdb, which kept in-frame rearrangements only. Such tables lose some clones; where checked, under half of the loss comes from unresolved V genes, and the rest has no known cause. This sample holds roughly 410,000 clones; roughly 94% were observed only once. Approximately 0.02% of the sample lies in the top ten.

The chain is assembled from TRBV28 and TRBJ2-3, with 12 middle bases fitting TRBD2. The sequence was obtained from a human donor. The sample consisted of thymocytes. The CDR3 in this case is CASSLGASGRAETDTQYF. The nucleotide sequence reads as follows: TGTGCCAGCAGTTTAGGGGCTAGCGGGAGGGCGGAAACAGATACGCAGTATTTT.